The 28 T cell receptor beta chains below come from one sample, sequenced in a study of blood T cell repertoires in COVID-19. Assay: immunoSEQ multiplex PCR; the TCRdb copy retains only in-frame clones and omits some. The sample includes about 200,000 clones, 90% to 95% of them seen just once. The specimen was peripheral blood. The receptors shown here come from a man between 60 and 75 years old with COVID-19, enrolled during active disease.

The rearrangement uses TRBV10-3 and TRBJ1-2; the D gene is possibly TRBD1 (5 bases). From germline, CDR1 is ENHRY and CDR2 SYGVKD. The CDR3 consists of 13 residues. V was trimmed by 3 bases and J by 1 base, leaving 6 bases between them. CDR3 DNA sequence: TGTGCCATCAGTGAAGGGGATAACTATGGCTACACCTTC. This gives the protein CAISEGDNYGYTF.

The chain carries TRBV7-3 and TRBJ2-3, with a weak D call TRBD2 (7 bases). V was shortened by 3 bases and J by 1 base, with 11 bases between the two germline ends. Germline V lookup: CDR1 SGHTA, CDR2 FQGTGA. This CDR3 contains 15 residues. The CDR3 region has the DNA TGTGCCAGCAGCTTCACCGGGGGGCGCACAGATACGCAGTATTTT. Encoded protein: CASSFTGGRTDTQYF.

The CDR3 spells CASSRDSGGGEAFF. The DNA of the CDR3 is TGCGCCAGCAGCAGGGACAGTGGTGGCGGAGAAGCTTTCTTT. The chain employs TRBV5-1 and TRBJ1-1, with 7 bases identical to TRBD1. Germline V gene sequence: CDR1 SGHRS, CDR2 YFSETQ. V trimming: 4 bases; J trimming: 8 bases; junction bases outside the gene matches: 11. This CDR3 is built from 14 residues.

The rearrangement joins TRBV7-2 to TRBJ2-5; 10 bases map to TRBD2. V lost 3 bases and J lost 4; bases outside the gene matches: 5. Germline values: CDR1 SGHTA, CDR2 FQGNSA. CDR3 length: 15 amino acids. The CDR3 region is CASSFLAGVGETQYF. The CDR3 bases are TGTGCCAGCAGCTTTCTAGCGGGAGTCGGAGAGACCCAGTACTTC.

The CDR3 bases are TGTGCCAGCAGCTTGAAGGGGCCGGGCGGCTACACCTTC. Translated: CASSLKGPGGYTF. This chain connects TRBV5-4 to TRBJ1-2; D perhaps matches TRBD1 (5 bases). CDR1 and CDR2 (germline): SGHNT, YYREEE (reference sequence). The germline V and J ends were trimmed by 1 base and 8 bases, with 12 bases remaining between them. The CDR3 is 13 residues long.

The rearrangement links TRBV10-2 to TRBJ2-1; TRBD2 agrees at 16 bases. CDR3 length: 16 amino acids. The V gene end was trimmed by 0 bases and the J gene end by 11 bases; junction bases not matched to a gene: 4. Germline assignment: CDR1 WSHSY and CDR2 SAAADI. In DNA, the CDR3 is TGCGCCAGCAGTGAGTCCGGGACTAGCGGGGGGGCAAAGCAGTTCTTC. Translating gives CASSESGTSGGAKQFF.

The gene calls are TRBV2 and TRBJ2-6; 8 bases align to TRBD1. The CDR3 extends over 15 amino acids. V gave up 6 bases and J gave up 2 bases; unmatched junction bases: 3. Germline V CDR1 and CDR2: SNHLY, FYNNEI. The DNA of the CDR3 is TGTGCCAGCAGCGGACAGGGTACTGGGGCCAACGTCCTGACTTTC. It encodes CASSGQGTGANVLTF.

The rearrangement links TRBV18 to TRBJ1-2; 8 bases map to TRBD1. CDR3 length equals 14 residues. Germline V gene lookup returns CDR1 KGHSH and CDR2 LQKENI. Germline trimming cut 3 bases from V and 5 bases from J; bases unmatched to any gene: 5. The CDR3 DNA is TGTGCCAGCTCACCCGGACAGGGAGGATATGGCTACACCTTC. Amino acid sequence: CASSPGQGGYGYTF.

This rearrangement joins TRBV5-1 to TRBJ2-7, with a possible D match to TRBD1 (5 bases). This CDR3 comprises 14 residues. Trimming pared 0 bases from V and 3 bases from J, leaving 10 bases between. CDR1 and CDR2 from the germline V gene are SGHRS and YFSETQ. The DNA of the CDR3 is TGCGCCAGCAGCTTGGACCAGGGAAACTACGAGCAGTACTTC. Protein product: CASSLDQGNYEQYF.

The chain couples TRBV6-5 to TRBJ2-5; D might be TRBD1 (6 bases). This CDR3 has 16 amino acids. CDR1 is MNHEY and CDR2 is SVGAGI in the germline V gene. V was pared by 4 bases and J by 3 bases, with 18 bases between. CDR3 protein: CASSSVQGYVKETQYF. The CDR3 DNA reads TGTGCCAGCAGTTCCGTACAGGGATACGTAAAAGAGACCCAGTACTTC.

This chain connects TRBV25-1 to TRBJ1-3; D uncertain. The CDR3 contains 14 residues. V lost 7 bases and J 0 bases, leaving 10 bases between the germline ends. Germline loops: CDR1 MGHDK, CDR2 SYGVNS. CDR3 in amino acids: CASTPGYSGNTIYF. In DNA, the CDR3 is TGTGCCAGCACCCCAGGCTACTCTGGAAACACCATATATTTT.

CDR3 nucleotides: TGCAGCGTCCGGACAGGGGCTCATGGCTACACCTTC. It yields the protein CSVRTGAHGYTF. The chain couples TRBV29-1 to TRBJ1-2; 9 positions match TRBD1. This CDR3 contains 12 residues. Germline V CDR1 and CDR2: SQVTM, ANQGSEA. Losses at the gene ends were 6 bases for V and 6 bases for J; bases not matched to a gene: 5.

This clone has a single count. J is TRBJ2-7 and V is TRBV5-1, with 7 bases that match TRBD2. V shed 4 bases and J 2 bases; nucleotides not matched to a gene: 12. CDR3 size: 16 residues. Germline V gene sequence: CDR1 SGHRS, CDR2 YFSETQ. The CDR3 DNA sequence: TGCGCCAGCAGCCAAGACGGCGGGGGAGTCACCTACGAGCAGTACTTC. This codes for CASSQDGGGVTYEQYF.

This clone turned up a few times. The chain couples TRBV9 to TRBJ2-1; D is undetermined. The CDR3 is made up of 14 amino acids. The V end was cut by 0 bases, the J end by 7 bases, with 11 bases between. Germline V gives CDR1 SGDLS, CDR2 YYNGEE. The CDR3 loop is CASSVVAPPNEQFF. DNA for the CDR3: TGTGCCAGCAGCGTAGTGGCTCCACCTAATGAGCAGTTCTTC.

The chain recombines TRBV3-1 (or the pseudogene TRBV3-2) with TRBJ2-2; D may be TRBD2 (5 bases). Between the trimmed V and J ends, which lost 0 bases and 0 bases, there was a span of 11 bases. Germline CDR1 LGHDT, CDR2 YNNKEL (reference sequence). The CDR3 contains 17 residues. CDR3 sequence: CASSQERRAPNTGELFF. The CDR3 DNA reads as TGTGCCAGCAGCCAAGAGAGGCGGGCGCCGAACACCGGGGAGCTGTTTTTT.

This chain uses TRBV5-1 with TRBJ1-4; 9 bases agree with TRBD1. Germline V gene data show CDR1 as SGHRS and CDR2 as YFSETQ. The CDR3 totals 15 residues. V lost 6 bases to trimming and J lost 8 bases; unmatched junction nucleotides: 11. The CDR3 here is CASKFLGQGGEKLFF. Here the CDR3 DNA reads TGCGCCAGCAAGTTTTTGGGACAGGGCGGAGAAAAACTGTTTTTT.

The V gene is TRBV13, the J gene TRBJ2-7; 10 bases agree with TRBD2. This CDR3 is built from 15 residues. The V gene end was trimmed by 3 bases and the J gene end by 2 bases; junction bases not matched to a gene: 4. Germline V gene data show CDR1 as PRHDT and CDR2 as FYEKMQ (reference sequence). CDR3 DNA: TGTGCCAGCAGCTTCGGACTAGCGGAGGCCTACGAGCAGTACTTC. Translating it yields CASSFGLAEAYEQYF.

The V gene is TRBV3-1 (or the pseudogene TRBV3-2), the J gene TRBJ2-1; a weak D match, TRBD2 (6 bases). The CDR3 extends over 12 amino acids. Germline CDR1 reads LGHDT; CDR2 reads YNNKEL (reference sequence). V lost 4 bases to trimming and J lost 9 bases, with 10 bases between them. CDR3 nucleotide sequence: TGTGCCAGCAGCCCACTAGCTGGTGAGCAGTTCTTC. This encodes CASSPLAGEQFF.

The J gene is TRBJ1-5, the V gene TRBV7-2; 7 nucleotides align to TRBD1. Germline V gives CDR1 SGHTA, CDR2 FQGNSA. V was pared by 3 bases and J by 1 base, with 6 bases of the junction left unmatched. The CDR3 has 16 residues. DNA for the CDR3: TGTGCCAGCAGCTTTCAGGGGACAGTGAGCAATCAGCCCCAGCATTTT. Protein product: CASSFQGTVSNQPQHF.

This sequence joins TRBV15 and TRBJ1-4; the match to TRBD1 covers 7 bases. V lost 0 bases to trimming and J lost 3 bases; unmatched junction nucleotides: 13. Germline CDR1 is LNHNV and CDR2 is YYDKDF (reference sequence). This CDR3 has 19 amino acids. The CDR3 DNA reads as TGTGCCACCAGCAGAGATCCCCTTACCCGGGACAGCTCTAATGAAAAACTGTTTTTT. Protein: CATSRDPLTRDSSNEKLFF.

The J gene is TRBJ2-3, the V gene TRBV2; unclear D gene. Germline V gene sequence: CDR1 SNHLY, CDR2 FYNNEI. V gave up 7 bases and J gave up 3 bases, with 11 bases separating them. The CDR3 runs to 13 residues. The CDR3 is CASTPIQTDTQYF. DNA of the CDR3: TGTGCCAGCACGCCGATACAGACAGATACGCAGTATTTT.

V and J are TRBV18 and TRBJ2-1; D remains ambiguous. Between the trimmed V and J ends, which lost 2 bases and 3 bases, there was a span of 11 bases. This CDR3 is 15 amino acids long. CDR1 KGHSH and CDR2 LQKENI come from the germline V gene. CDR3 nucleotides: TGTGCCAGCTCACCAACACAGACAAACTACAATGAGCAGTTCTTC. The encoded protein is CASSPTQTNYNEQFF.

A single count supports this clone. The rearrangement uses TRBV28 and TRBJ2-1, with 8 bases that match TRBD1. V lost 5 bases, J lost 7 bases, and 10 bases stayed unmatched. The CDR3 consists of 15 residues. Germline V gene sequence: CDR1 MDHEN, CDR2 SYDVKM. This chain's CDR3 is CASSGPAGGENEQFF. The CDR3, as DNA: TGTGCCAGCAGTGGCCCCGCAGGGGGCGAGAATGAGCAGTTCTTC.

V usage is TRBV4-1 and J usage is TRBJ1-5; 12 nucleotides align to TRBD1. The CDR3 length is 19 residues. Germline V gives CDR1 MGHRA, CDR2 YSYEKL. V lost 1 base, J lost 6 bases, and 13 bases stayed unmatched. The CDR3 spells CASSQGPGQGAIGAQPQHF. Written as DNA, the CDR3 is TGCGCCAGCAGCCAAGGCCCGGGACAGGGGGCCATTGGTGCTCAGCCCCAGCATTTT.

V is TRBV24-1 and J is TRBJ2-3; weak D call: TRBD2 (6 bases). With 9 bases removed from V and 1 base from J, the gap between germline ends came to 19 bases. From germline, CDR1 is KGHDR and CDR2 SFDVKD. The CDR3 has 16 residues. The CDR3 DNA reads as TGTGCCACCGCCAACCGGGACCAGCGGGGCACAGATACGCAGTATTTT. Protein: CATANRDQRGTDTQYF.

The chain has TRBV27 and TRBJ2-7, with a weak D call TRBD1 (6 bases). The CDR3 runs 18 residues. The germline gives CDR1 MNHEY, CDR2 SMNVEV (reference sequence). The V gene lost 6 bases and the J gene lost 2 bases, with 26 bases spanning the gap. CDR3 nucleotide sequence: TGTGCCAGCAGGCCCCAAACAAACAGGGCGCTAGAACCCTACGAGCAGTACTTC. Its translation is CASRPQTNRALEPYEQYF.

The chain links TRBV18 to TRBJ1-2; 10 bases are a match to TRBD1. Germline assignment: CDR1 KGHSH and CDR2 LQKENI. The CDR3 is made up of 14 amino acids. J lost 8 bases, V lost 3 bases, and 6 bases had no gene match. The CDR3 DNA sequence: TGTGCCAGCTCACCGAGGACAGGGGGGGACGGCTACACCTTC. Its protein is CASSPRTGGDGYTF.

The rearrangement uses TRBV6-6 and TRBJ2-1; 12 positions agree with TRBD2. CDR3 length: 15 amino acids. V lost 6 bases and J lost 7; bases outside the gene matches: 7. Germline V CDR1 and CDR2: MNHNY, SVGAGI (reference sequence). The CDR3 bases are TGTGCCAGCAGCCCCTGGACTAGCGGGATGAATGAGCAGTTCTTC. Its translation: CASSPWTSGMNEQFF.